The 2 T cell receptor beta chains given below trace back to one sample, sequenced in a study of blood T cell repertoires in COVID-19. Assay used: immunoSEQ multiplex PCR; TCRdb lists only in-frame clones, some missing. This table holds 20,000 to 30,000 clones, 85% to 95% found once. Sample: peripheral blood. The origin of the receptors is a human donor in a cohort sampled during active COVID-19.

This sequence joins TRBV19 and TRBJ2-1; D possibly corresponds to TRBD1 (5 bases). From germline, CDR1 is LNHDA and CDR2 SQIVND (reference sequence). V dropped 4 bases and J dropped 6 bases, with 16 bases sitting between them. The CDR3 is 15 amino acids. CDR3 sequence (DNA): TGTGCCAGTAGTAGTACAGGACGGATCCTCAATGAGCAGTTCTTC. It translates to CASSSTGRILNEQFF.

The chain carries TRBV4-1 and TRBJ1-4; 10 positions match TRBD1. Germline V gives CDR1 MGHRA, CDR2 YSYEKL. CDR3 length: 16 residues. The junction had 4 bases not matched to a gene; V was cut back by 4 bases and J by 2 bases. This chain's CDR3 is CASSRKDRGTNEKLFF. The CDR3 DNA reads TGCGCCAGCAGCCGGAAGGACAGGGGGACTAATGAAAAACTGTTTTTT.